Presented here are 13 T cell receptor beta chains from one specimen sequenced in a study of beta chain features in type 1 diabetes. Isolated RNA was reverse transcribed in full, so expressed TCRB transcripts were sequenced. Here immunoSEQ multiplex PCR was the method, and the copy in TCRdb shows in-frame clones only, minus some. This sample yields over 700,000 clones, of which 17% are seen a single time; 0.023% belongs to the top ten. Sequencing was done on a sample of naive CD4+ T cells from blood. These receptors all stem from a woman aged 18-29 years in good health.

This clone was picked up a small number of times. The V call is TRBV11-2, the J call TRBJ2-5; possibly TRBD2 for D (5 bases). Trimming removed 5 bases from V and 6 bases from J, with 22 bases in between. Germline CDR1 and CDR2: SGHAT and FQNNGV. The CDR3 is 16 amino acids. The CDR3 DNA sequence: TGTGCCAGCAGCCCTCTACTAGGCGGAAGTGTGAAGACCCAGTACTTC. Translating it yields CASSPLLGGSVKTQYF.

The rearrangement links TRBV29-1 to TRBJ1-1; TRBD1 matches 8 bases. The CDR3 has 14 amino acids. Trimming removed 4 bases from V and 4 bases from J; junction bases left unmatched: 8. Germline V gene sequence: CDR1 SQVTM, CDR2 ANQGSEA. DNA for the CDR3: TGCAGCGTTGTCCGACAGGGGCCAAGCACTGAAGCTTTCTTT. Its protein product is CSVVRQGPSTEAFF.

V gene TRBV28 combines with J gene TRBJ2-7, with 9 bases lining up with TRBD1. With 7 bases clipped from V and 5 bases from J, the junction kept 6 bases outside the gene matches. The CDR3 length is 13 residues. Germline CDR1 is MDHEN and CDR2 is SYDVKM. CDR3 sequence: CASNWDRVNEQYF. CDR3 in DNA: TGTGCCAGCAATTGGGACAGGGTAAACGAGCAGTACTTC.

The rearrangement joins TRBV4-3 to TRBJ1-2; D possibly corresponds to TRBD1 (5 bases). V was cut by 1 base and J by 1 base, with 10 bases left in between. Per the germline V gene, CDR1 is LGHNA and CDR2 is YSLEER. CDR3 length: 15 amino acids. The CDR3 DNA reads TGCGCCAGCAGCCAAGTTTTCCAGGGTAACTATGGCTACACCTTC. Amino acid sequence: CASSQVFQGNYGYTF.

This chain links TRBV6-4 with TRBJ2-1; D possibly corresponds to TRBD2 (5 bases). The V end lost 2 bases, the J end lost 5 bases, and 10 bases lay between the germline ends. The CDR3 extends over 14 amino acids. The germline V gene encodes CDR1 MRHNA and CDR2 SNTAGT. The CDR3 region has the DNA TGTGCCAGCAGTGACGGGAGACCAAACAATGAGCAGTTCTTC. Its protein is CASSDGRPNNEQFF.

The sample holds a few counts of this clone. The rearrangement links TRBV19 to TRBJ2-7; D remains unclear. CDR1 LNHDA and CDR2 SQIVND come from the germline V gene (reference sequence). Trimming pared 2 bases from V and 2 bases from J, leaving 13 bases between. The CDR3 runs 15 residues. This chain's CDR3 is CASSIRPGTAYEQYF. The DNA for the CDR3 is TGTGCCAGTAGTATAAGGCCGGGCACCGCCTACGAGCAGTACTTC.

The chain recombines TRBV7-9 with TRBJ2-7; D is unclear. Germline V gene data show CDR1 as SEHNR and CDR2 as FQNEAQ (reference sequence). V was shortened by 3 bases and J by 2 bases, with 11 bases between the two germline ends. The CDR3 extends over 14 amino acids. The CDR3 reads CASSFGREPYEQYF. The CDR3 DNA reads as TGTGCCAGCAGCTTTGGGCGAGAACCCTACGAGCAGTACTTC.

The table lists this clone with a few counts. The genes are TRBV28 and TRBJ2-5; TRBD1 or TRBD2 may be the D gene (6 bases each). The CDR3 consists of 18 residues. CDR1 is MDHEN, CDR2 SYDVKM, per germline. The germline V and J ends were trimmed by 2 bases and 0 bases, with 19 bases remaining between them. The CDR3 loop reads CASSLRGGRGPHQETQYF. The CDR3, as DNA: TGTGCCAGCAGTTTAAGGGGAGGCCGGGGGCCCCACCAAGAGACCCAGTACTTC.

This clone showed up just a few times. This chain links TRBV10-3 with TRBJ1-5; D unclear. Per the germline V gene, CDR1 is ENHRY and CDR2 is SYGVKD. This CDR3 region has 13 residues. Trimming shortened V by 3 bases and J by 5 bases, and 8 bases separated the two germline ends. The chain's CDR3 is CAISDFPDQPQHF. The CDR3 DNA reads TGTGCCATCAGTGATTTCCCGGATCAGCCCCAGCATTTT.

Notes on this clone: The sample carries other DNA sequences with the same CDR3. The chain combines TRBV9 with TRBJ2-1; D not certain. Trimming pared 0 bases from V and 0 bases from J, leaving 10 bases between. CDR3 length: 16 residues. CDR1 and CDR2 from the germline V gene are SGDLS and YYNGEE. CDR3 sequence (DNA): TGTGCCAGCAGCGTAGGGTTAGGCAGCTCCTACAATGAGCAGTTCTTC. It translates to CASSVGLGSSYNEQFF.

The J gene is TRBJ2-7, the V gene TRBV28, with D perhaps matching TRBD2 (6 bases). Germline V gives CDR1 MDHEN, CDR2 SYDVKM. The germline V and J ends were trimmed by 3 bases and 6 bases, with 12 bases remaining between them. The CDR3 is 13 residues long. The DNA for the CDR3 is TGTGCCAGCAGTTTCGGGAGAAGATCCGAGCAGTACTTC. It encodes CASSFGRRSEQYF.

The gene calls are TRBV25-1 and TRBJ2-3; D gene unclear. This CDR3 spans 17 amino acids. Trimming removed 4 bases at V and 7 bases at J, with 24 bases between. CDR1 MGHDK and CDR2 SYGVNS come from the germline V gene. DNA of the CDR3: TGTGCCAGCAGTGGGCGACTGGCGACCCCCTCGTTAAATACGCAGTATTTT. It translates to CASSGRLATPSLNTQYF.

This clone showed up just a few times. This chain joins TRBV5-4 and TRBJ1-2; D remains unclear. This CDR3 has 14 amino acids. V lost 4 bases to trimming and J lost 8 bases, with 18 bases between them. Germline CDR1 reads SGHNT; CDR2 reads YYREEE (reference sequence). In nucleotides, the CDR3 is TGTGCCAGCAGCCCCGTGGGATCTACGGGGGGCTACACCTTC. This codes for CASSPVGSTGGYTF.